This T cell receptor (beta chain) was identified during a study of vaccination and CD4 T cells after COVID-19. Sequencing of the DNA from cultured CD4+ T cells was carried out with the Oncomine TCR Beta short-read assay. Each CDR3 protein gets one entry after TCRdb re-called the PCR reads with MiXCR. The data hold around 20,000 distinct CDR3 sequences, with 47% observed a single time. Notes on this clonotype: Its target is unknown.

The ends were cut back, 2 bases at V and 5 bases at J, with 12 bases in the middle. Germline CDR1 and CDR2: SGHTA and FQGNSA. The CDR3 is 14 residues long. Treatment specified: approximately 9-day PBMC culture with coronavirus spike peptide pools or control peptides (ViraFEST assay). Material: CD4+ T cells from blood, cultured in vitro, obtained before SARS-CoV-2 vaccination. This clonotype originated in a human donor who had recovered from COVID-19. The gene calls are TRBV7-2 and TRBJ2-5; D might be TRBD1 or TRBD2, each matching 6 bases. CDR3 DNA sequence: TGTGCCAGCAGCTTATTCCAGGGGAGGGAGACCCAGTACTTC. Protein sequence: CASSLFQGRETQYF.